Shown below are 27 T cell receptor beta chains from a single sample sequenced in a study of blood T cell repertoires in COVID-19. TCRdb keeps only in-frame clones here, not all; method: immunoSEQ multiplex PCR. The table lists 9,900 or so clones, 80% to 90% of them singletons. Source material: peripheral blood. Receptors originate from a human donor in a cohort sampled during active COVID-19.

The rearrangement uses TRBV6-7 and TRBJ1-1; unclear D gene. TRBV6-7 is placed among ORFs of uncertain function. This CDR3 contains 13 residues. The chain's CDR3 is CSTAPAGGTEAFF. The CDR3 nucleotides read TGTTCCACAGCCCCCGCGGGTGGGACTGAAGCTTTCTTT.

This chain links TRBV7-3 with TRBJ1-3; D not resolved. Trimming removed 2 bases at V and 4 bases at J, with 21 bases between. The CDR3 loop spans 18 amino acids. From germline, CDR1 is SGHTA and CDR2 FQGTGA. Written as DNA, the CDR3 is TGTGCCAGCAGCTTAGTTGCTCGACGGCGGGCCTTCGGAAACACCATATATTTT. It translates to CASSLVARRRAFGNTIYF.

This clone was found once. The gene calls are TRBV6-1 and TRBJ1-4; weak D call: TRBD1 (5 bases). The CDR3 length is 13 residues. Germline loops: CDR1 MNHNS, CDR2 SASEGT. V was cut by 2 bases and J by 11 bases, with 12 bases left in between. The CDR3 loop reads CASSERGEEKLFF. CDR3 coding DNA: TGTGCCAGCAGTGAAAGAGGGGAGGAGAAACTGTTTTTT.

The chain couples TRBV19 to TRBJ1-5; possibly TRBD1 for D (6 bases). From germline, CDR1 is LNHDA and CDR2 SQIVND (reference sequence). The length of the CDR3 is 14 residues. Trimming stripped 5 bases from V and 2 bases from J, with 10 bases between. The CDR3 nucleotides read TGTGCCAGTAGTGATCCAGGGGGCAATCAGCCCCAGCATTTT. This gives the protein CASSDPGGNQPQHF.

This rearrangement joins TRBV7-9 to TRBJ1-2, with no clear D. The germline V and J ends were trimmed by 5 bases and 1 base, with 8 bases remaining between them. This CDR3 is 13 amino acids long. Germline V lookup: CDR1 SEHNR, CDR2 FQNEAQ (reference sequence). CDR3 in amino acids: CASSIGVNYGYTF. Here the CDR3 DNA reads TGTGCCAGCAGCATTGGAGTTAACTATGGCTACACCTTC.

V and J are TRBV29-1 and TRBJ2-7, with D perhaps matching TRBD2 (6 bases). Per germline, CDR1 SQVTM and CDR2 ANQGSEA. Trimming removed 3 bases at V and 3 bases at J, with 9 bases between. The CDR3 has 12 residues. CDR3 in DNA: TGCAGCGTTGAGGACGGGAGCTACGAGCAGTACTTC. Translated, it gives CSVEDGSYEQYF.

CDR3 nucleotide sequence: TGTGCCAGCAGCTTATTCGGGGGGGGGCCGGGTGAGACCCAGTACTTC. It is translated as CASSLFGGGPGETQYF. The chain has TRBV7-6 and TRBJ2-5, with 8 bases matching TRBD2. Germline V gene data show CDR1 as SGHVS and CDR2 as FNYEAQ. This CDR3 is built from 16 residues. J was trimmed by 5 bases and V by 2 bases; bases with no gene match: 10.

CDR3 sequence: CASSRRRTGLMNTEAFF. The CDR3 region has the DNA TGTGCCAGCAGCCGCCGTAGAACAGGGCTAATGAACACTGAAGCTTTCTTT. The chain is built from TRBV5-6 and TRBJ1-1; perhaps TRBD1 as D (6 bases). Germline-derived CDR1 and CDR2 are SGHDT and YYEEEE. The CDR3 is 17 residues long. Between the trimmed V and J ends, which lost 4 bases and 0 bases, there was a span of 19 bases.

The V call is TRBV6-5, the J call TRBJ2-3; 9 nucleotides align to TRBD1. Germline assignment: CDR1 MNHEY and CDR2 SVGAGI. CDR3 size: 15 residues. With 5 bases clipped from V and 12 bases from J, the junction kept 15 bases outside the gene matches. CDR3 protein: CASSKTSFGTGSQYF. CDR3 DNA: TGTGCCAGCAGTAAGACTTCATTCGGGACAGGGTCTCAGTATTTT.

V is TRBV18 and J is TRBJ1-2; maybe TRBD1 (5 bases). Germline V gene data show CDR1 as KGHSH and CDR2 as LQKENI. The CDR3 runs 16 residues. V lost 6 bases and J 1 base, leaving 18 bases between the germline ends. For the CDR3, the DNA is TGTGCCAGCTCTCCCAGAGGACAACCTCTTAACTATGGCTACACCTTC. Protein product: CASSPRGQPLNYGYTF.

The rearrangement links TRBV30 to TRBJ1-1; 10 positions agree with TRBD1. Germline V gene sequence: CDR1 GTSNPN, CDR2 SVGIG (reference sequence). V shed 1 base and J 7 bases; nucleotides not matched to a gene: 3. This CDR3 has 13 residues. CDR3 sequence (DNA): TGTGCCTGGAGTGCGACAGGGGGCCTTGAAGCTTTCTTT. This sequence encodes CAWSATGGLEAFF.

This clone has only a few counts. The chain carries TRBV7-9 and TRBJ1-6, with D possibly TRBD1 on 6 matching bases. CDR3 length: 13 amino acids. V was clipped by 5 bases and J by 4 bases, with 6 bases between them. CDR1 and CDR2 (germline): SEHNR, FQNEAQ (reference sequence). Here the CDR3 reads CASSQGYNSPLHF. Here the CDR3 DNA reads TGTGCCAGCAGCCAGGGGTATAATTCACCCCTCCACTTT.

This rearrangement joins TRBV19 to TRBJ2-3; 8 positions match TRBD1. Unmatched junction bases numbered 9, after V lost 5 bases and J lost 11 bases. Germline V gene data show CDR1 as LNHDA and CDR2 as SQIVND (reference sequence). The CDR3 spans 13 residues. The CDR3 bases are TGTGCCAGTAGTCCAGGGGGTGGACAGGGGCAGTATTTT. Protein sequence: CASSPGGGQGQYF.

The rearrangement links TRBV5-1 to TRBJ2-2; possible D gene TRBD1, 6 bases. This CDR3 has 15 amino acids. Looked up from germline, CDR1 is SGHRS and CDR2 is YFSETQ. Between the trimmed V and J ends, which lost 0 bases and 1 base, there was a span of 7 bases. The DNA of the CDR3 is TGCGCCAGCAGCTTGGCGGGACAGAACACCGGGGAGCTGTTTTTT. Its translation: CASSLAGQNTGELFF.

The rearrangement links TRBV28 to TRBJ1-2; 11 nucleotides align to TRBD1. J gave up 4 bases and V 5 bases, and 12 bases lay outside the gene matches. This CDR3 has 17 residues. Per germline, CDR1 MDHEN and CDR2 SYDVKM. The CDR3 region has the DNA TGTGCCAGCAGTCTCCTCTCGGACAGGGGGCGCGCCTATGGCTACACCTTC. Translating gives CASSLLSDRGRAYGYTF.

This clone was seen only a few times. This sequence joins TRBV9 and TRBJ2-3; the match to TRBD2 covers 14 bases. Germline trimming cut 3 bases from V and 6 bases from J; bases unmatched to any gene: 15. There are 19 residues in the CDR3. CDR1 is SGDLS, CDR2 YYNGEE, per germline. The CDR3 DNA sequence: TGTGCCAGCAGCGCCGGGACTAGCGGGGGAACTATCGTTGGCGATACGCAGTATTTT. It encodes CASSAGTSGGTIVGDTQYF. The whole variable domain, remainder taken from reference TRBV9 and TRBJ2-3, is DSGVTQTPKHLITATGQRVTLRCSPRSGDLSVYWYQQSLDQGLQFLIQYYNGEERAKGNILERFSAQQFPDLHSELNLSSLELGDSALYFCASSAGTSGGTIVGDTQYFGPGTRLTVL.

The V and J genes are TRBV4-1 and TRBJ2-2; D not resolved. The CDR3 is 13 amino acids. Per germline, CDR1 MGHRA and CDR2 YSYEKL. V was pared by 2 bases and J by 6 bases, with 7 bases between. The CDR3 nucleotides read TGCGCCAGCAGCCAATTCGGTCCCGGGGAGCTGTTTTTT. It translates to CASSQFGPGELFF.

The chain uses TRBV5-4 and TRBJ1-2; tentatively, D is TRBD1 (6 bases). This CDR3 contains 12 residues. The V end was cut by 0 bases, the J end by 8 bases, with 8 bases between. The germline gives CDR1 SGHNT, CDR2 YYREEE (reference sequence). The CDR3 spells CASSLGGGGYTF. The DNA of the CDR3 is TGTGCCAGCAGCTTGGGCGGGGGCGGCTACACCTTC.

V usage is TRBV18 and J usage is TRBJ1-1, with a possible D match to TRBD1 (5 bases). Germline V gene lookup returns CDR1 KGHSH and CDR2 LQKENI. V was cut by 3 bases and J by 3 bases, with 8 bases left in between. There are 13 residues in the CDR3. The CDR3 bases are TGTGCCAGCTCACCGGACACCTACACTGAAGCTTTCTTT. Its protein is CASSPDTYTEAFF. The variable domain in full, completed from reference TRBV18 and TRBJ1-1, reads NAGVMQNPRHLVRRRGQEARLRCSPMKGHSHVYWYRQLPEEGLKFMVYLQKENIIDESGMPKERFSAEFPKEGPSILRIQQVVRGDSAAYFCASSPDTYTEAFFGQGTRLTVV.

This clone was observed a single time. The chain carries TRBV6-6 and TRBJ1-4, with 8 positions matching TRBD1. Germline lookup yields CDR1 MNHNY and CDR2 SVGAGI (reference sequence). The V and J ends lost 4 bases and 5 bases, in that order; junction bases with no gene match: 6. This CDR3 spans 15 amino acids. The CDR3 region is CASSSLDRDNEKLFF. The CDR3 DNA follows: TGTGCCAGCAGTTCCCTGGACAGGGACAATGAAAAACTGTTTTTT.

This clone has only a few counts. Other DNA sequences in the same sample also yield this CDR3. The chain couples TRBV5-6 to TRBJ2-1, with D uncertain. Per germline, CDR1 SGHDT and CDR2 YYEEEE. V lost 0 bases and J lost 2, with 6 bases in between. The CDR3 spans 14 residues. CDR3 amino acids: CASSLVGPYNEQFF. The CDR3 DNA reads TGTGCCAGCAGCTTGGTGGGCCCCTACAATGAGCAGTTCTTC.

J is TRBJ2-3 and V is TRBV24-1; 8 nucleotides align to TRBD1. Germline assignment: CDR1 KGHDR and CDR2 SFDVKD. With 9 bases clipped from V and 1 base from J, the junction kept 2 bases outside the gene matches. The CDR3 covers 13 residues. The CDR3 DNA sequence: TGTGCCACCCGGGACAGGCGCACAGATACGCAGTATTTT. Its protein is CATRDRRTDTQYF.

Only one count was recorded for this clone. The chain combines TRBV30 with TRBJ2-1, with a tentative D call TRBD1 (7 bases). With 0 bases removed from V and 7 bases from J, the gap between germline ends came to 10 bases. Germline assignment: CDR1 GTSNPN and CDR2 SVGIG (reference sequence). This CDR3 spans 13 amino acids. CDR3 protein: CAWSVQGGNEQFF. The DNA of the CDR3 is TGTGCCTGGAGTGTCCAGGGGGGAAATGAGCAGTTCTTC.

Written as DNA, the CDR3 is TGTGCCAGCAGTCTTGAACAGGGGGTCACTGAAGCTTTCTTT. It translates to CASSLEQGVTEAFF. The V call is TRBV2, the J call TRBJ1-1; 8 nucleotides line up with TRBD1. With V trimmed by 5 bases and J by 4 bases, 6 bases remained unmatched. The CDR3 sequence is 14 residues long. Germline V gives CDR1 SNHLY, CDR2 FYNNEI.

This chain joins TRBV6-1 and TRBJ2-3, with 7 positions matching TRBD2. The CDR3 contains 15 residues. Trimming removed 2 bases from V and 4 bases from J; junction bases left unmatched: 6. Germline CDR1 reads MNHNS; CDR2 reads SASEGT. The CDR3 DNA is TGTGCCAGCAGTGAATTAGTCGGGGGGTCAGATACGCAGTATTTT. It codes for CASSELVGGSDTQYF.

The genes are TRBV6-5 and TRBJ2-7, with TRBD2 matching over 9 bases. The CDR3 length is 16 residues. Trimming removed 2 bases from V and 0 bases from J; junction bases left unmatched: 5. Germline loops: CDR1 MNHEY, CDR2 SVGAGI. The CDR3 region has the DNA TGTGCCAGCAGTTACCAAGCGGGGGGCCTCTCCTACGAGCAGTACTTC. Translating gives CASSYQAGGLSYEQYF.

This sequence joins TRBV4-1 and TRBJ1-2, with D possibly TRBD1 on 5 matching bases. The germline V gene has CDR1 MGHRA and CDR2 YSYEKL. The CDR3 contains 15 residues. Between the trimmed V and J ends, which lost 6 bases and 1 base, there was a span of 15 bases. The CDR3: CASSTLTAFNYGYTF. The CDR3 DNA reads TGCGCCAGCAGTACCCTGACAGCGTTTAACTATGGCTACACCTTC.